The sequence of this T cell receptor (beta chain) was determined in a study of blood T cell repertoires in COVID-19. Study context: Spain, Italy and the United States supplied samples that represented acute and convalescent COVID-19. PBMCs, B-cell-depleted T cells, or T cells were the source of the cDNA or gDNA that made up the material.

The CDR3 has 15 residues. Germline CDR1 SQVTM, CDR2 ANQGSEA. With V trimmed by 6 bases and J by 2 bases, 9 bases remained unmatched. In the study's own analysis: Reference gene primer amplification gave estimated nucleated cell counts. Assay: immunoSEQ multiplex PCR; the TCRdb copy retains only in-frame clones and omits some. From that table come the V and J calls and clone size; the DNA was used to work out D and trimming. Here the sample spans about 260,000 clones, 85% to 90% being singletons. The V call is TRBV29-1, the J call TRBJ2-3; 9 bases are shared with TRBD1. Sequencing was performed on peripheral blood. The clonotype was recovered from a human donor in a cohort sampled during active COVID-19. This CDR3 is CSVSSTGGSTDTQYF. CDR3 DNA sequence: TGCAGCGTCAGCTCGACAGGGGGATCCACAGATACGCAGTATTTT.